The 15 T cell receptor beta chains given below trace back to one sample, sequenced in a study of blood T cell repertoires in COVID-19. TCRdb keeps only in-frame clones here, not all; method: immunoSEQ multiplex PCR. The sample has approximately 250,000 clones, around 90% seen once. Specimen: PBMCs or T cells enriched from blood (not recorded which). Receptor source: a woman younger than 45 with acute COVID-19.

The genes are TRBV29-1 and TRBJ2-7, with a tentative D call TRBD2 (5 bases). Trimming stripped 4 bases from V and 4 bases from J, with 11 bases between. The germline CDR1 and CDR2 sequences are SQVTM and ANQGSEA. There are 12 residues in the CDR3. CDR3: CSVGGSGYEQYF. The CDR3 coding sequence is TGCAGCGTTGGAGGGAGTGGGTACGAGCAGTACTTC.

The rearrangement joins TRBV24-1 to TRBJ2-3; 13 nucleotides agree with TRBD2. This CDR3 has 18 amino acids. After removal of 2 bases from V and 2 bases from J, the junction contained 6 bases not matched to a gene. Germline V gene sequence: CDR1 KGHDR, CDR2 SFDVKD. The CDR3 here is CATSDSRLAGGNTDTQYF. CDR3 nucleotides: TGTGCCACCAGTGATTCCCGACTAGCGGGAGGTAACACAGATACGCAGTATTTT.

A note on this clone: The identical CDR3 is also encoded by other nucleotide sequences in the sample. The CDR3, as DNA: TGTGCCAGTAGAGGACAGGGTACCTACGAGCAGTACTTC. Translation: CASRGQGTYEQYF. The gene calls are TRBV19 and TRBJ2-7, with 8 bases lining up with TRBD1. V gave up 6 bases and J gave up 2 bases; unmatched junction bases: 3. The germline CDR1 and CDR2 sequences are LNHDA and SQIVND (reference sequence). This CDR3 is 13 amino acids long.

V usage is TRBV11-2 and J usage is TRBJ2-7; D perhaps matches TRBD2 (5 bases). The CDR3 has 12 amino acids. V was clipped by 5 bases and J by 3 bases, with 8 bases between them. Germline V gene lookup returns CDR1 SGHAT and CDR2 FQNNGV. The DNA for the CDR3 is TGTGCCAGCAGCGTCGGGGACTACGAGCAGTACTTC. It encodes CASSVGDYEQYF.

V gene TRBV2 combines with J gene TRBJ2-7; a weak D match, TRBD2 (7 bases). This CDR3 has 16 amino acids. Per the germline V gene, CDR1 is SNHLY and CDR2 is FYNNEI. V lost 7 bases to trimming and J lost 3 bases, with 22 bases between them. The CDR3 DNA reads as TGTGCCAGCACTCCCCTAGGGGGGGGGTATGGCTACGAGCAGTACTTC. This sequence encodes CASTPLGGGYGYEQYF.

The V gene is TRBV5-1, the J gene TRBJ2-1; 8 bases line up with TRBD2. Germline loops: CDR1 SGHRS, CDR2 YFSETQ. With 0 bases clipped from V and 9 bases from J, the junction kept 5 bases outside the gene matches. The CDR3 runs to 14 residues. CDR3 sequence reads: CASSLEGLDLEQFF. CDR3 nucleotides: TGCGCCAGCAGCTTGGAGGGACTAGACCTTGAGCAGTTCTTC.

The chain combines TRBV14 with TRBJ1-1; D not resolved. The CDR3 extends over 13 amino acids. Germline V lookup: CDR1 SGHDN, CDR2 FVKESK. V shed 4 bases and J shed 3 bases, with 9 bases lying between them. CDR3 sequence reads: CASSPHSDTEAFF. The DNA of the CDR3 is TGTGCCAGCAGCCCCCACTCGGACACTGAAGCTTTCTTT.

CDR3: CASSLLTNHEQFF. CDR3 sequence (DNA): TGTGCCAGCAGCTTGTTGACTAACCATGAGCAGTTCTTC. V gene TRBV5-6 combines with J gene TRBJ2-1; perhaps TRBD2 as D (5 bases). V shed 1 base and J shed 8 bases, with 10 bases lying between them. The CDR3 covers 13 residues. Germline V gives CDR1 SGHDT, CDR2 YYEEEE.

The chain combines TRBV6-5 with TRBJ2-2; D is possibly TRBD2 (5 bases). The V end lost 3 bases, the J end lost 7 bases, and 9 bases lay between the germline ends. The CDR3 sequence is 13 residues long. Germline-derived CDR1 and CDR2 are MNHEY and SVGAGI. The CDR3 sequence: CASSYIGIGELFF. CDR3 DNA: TGTGCCAGCAGTTATATCGGGATCGGGGAGCTGTTTTTT.

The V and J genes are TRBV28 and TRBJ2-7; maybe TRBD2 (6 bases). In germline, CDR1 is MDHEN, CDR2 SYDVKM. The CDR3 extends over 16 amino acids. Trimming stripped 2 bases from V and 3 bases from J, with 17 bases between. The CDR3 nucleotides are TGTGCCAGCAGTTTACAGGTAATTCGGACTAACTACGAGCAGTACTTC. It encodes CASSLQVIRTNYEQYF.

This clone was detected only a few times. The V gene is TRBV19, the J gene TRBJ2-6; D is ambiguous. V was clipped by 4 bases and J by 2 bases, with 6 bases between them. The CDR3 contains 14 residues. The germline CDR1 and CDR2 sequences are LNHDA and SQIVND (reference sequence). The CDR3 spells CASSTQAGANVLTF. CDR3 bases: TGTGCCAGTAGTACTCAGGCTGGGGCCAACGTCCTGACTTTC.

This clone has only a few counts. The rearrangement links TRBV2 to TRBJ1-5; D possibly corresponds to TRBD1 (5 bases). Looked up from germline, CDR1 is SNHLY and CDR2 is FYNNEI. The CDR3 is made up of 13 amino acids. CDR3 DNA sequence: TGTACCACCTCCGGGGGGAGGGGTCAGCCCCAGCATTTT. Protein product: CTTSGGRGQPQHF.

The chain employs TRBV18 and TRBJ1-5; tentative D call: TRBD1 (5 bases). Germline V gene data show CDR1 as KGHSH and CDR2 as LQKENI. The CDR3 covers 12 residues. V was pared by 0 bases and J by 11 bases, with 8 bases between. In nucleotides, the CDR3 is TGTGCCAGCTCACCACCTTCAGGGACCCAGCATTTT. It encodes CASSPPSGTQHF.

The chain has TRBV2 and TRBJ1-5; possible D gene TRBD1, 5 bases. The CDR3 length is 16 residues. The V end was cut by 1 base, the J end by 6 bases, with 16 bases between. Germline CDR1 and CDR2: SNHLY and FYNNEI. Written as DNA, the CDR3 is TGTGCCAGCAGTGAAGGGATTGGGGGGTTAAGTCAGCCCCAGCATTTT. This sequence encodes CASSEGIGGLSQPQHF.

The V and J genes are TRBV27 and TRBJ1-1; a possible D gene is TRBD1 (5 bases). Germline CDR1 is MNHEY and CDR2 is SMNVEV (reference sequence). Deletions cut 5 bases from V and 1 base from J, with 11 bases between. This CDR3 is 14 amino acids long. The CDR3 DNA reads TGTGCCAGCAGTGACACGGACAAGAACACTGAAGCTTTCTTT. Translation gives CASSDTDKNTEAFF.